The 4 T cell receptor beta chains below come from one sample, sequenced in a study of monozygotic twins with inflammatory bowel disease. TCRdb re-called the 5' RACE reads and gives one entry per CDR3 protein, without DNA. Recorded for this sample: 150,000 or so distinct CDR3 sequences. Sequencing was performed on blood. The receptors here all came from a human donor with ulcerative colitis or Crohn's disease, or a healthy co-twin of an affected twin (not recorded which).

This chain links TRBV5-5 with TRBJ2-7. This CDR3 has 16 amino acids. Germline V lookup: CDR1 SGHKS, CDR2 YYEKEE (reference sequence). The CDR3 spells CASSLGLAGAPYEQYF.

The CDR3 protein is CASSRDISKETQYF. The V gene is TRBV7-9, the J gene TRBJ2-5; TCRdb indicates TRBD1, and absent DNA this call remains unverified. Germline V lookup: CDR1 SEHNR, CDR2 FQNEAQ (reference sequence). The CDR3 covers 14 residues.

V and J are TRBV7-2 and TRBJ1-4. This CDR3 is built from 13 residues. Germline values: CDR1 SGHTA, CDR2 FQGNSA. The CDR3 sequence: CASSETYNEKLFF.

The rearrangement joins TRBV29-1 to TRBJ1-1. The CDR3 totals 14 residues. Looked up from germline, CDR1 is SQVTM and CDR2 is ANQGSEA. CDR3: CSVAERLMNTEAFF.